One sample yielded the 3 T cell receptor beta chains listed below, sequenced in a study of T cell changes during pregnancy in multiple sclerosis. Assay used: immunoSEQ multiplex PCR; TCRdb lists only in-frame clones, some missing. The sample consists of tens of thousands of clones, about nine tenths of them appearing once. This material consisted of peripheral blood, taken in the first trimester of pregnancy. The receptor set was obtained from a female donor with multiple sclerosis, enrolled in a pregnancy study.

The chain couples TRBV6-5 to TRBJ1-3; D call uncertain. The CDR3 totals 13 residues. Trimming took 6 bases from V and 4 from J, leaving 10 bases between them. Germline V gene data show CDR1 as MNHEY and CDR2 as SVGAGI. The CDR3 here is CASRRQGGNTIYF. The CDR3 nucleotides read TGTGCCAGCAGAAGACAAGGAGGAAACACCATATATTTT.

The sample holds a few counts of this clone. The gene calls are TRBV5-1 and TRBJ2-2; TRBD1 might be the D (5 bases). The CDR3 sequence is 14 residues long. The V gene's germline CDR1 is SGHRS and CDR2 YFSETQ. V was cut by 3 bases and J by 3 bases, with 9 bases left in between. The CDR3 region has the DNA TGCGCCAGCAGCTATGGGGCAGACACCGGGGAGCTGTTTTTT. Protein sequence: CASSYGADTGELFF.

DNA for the CDR3: TGTGCCAGTAGTATAGATCGCCAGGCCGTGCCCCAGCATTTT. Translation: CASSIDRQAVPQHF. J is TRBJ1-5 and V is TRBV19; D unclear. CDR3 length: 14 amino acids. Trimming shortened V by 0 bases and J by 9 bases, and 12 bases separated the two germline ends. Germline V gene sequence: CDR1 LNHDA, CDR2 SQIVND (reference sequence). Full variable domain (outside the CDR3, taken from reference TRBV19 and TRBJ1-5): DGGITQSPKYLFRKEGQNVTLSCEQNLNHDAMYWYRQDPGQGLRLIYYSQIVNDFQKGDIAEGYSVSREKKESFPLTVTSAQKNPTAFYLCASSIDRQAVPQHFGDGTRLSIL.